This TCR beta chain was obtained from a study of OX40 agonist ivuxolimab in advanced cancers. Regarding the research as a whole: Ivuxolimab, which targeted the costimulatory receptor OX40 (CD134), was an agonistic, fully human IgG2 monoclonal antibody. Peripheral TCRbeta sequencing was intended to test whether TCR sequence diversity was altered and clonal T-cell expansion was caused by ivuxolimab. In the dose-escalation cohort, approximately 82% of patients were male, and the mean age was around 60 years, with a range of roughly 23 to 85. Prior anti-PD-1, anti-PD-L1 or anti-CTLA-4 therapy was permitted, and checkpoint inhibitors had been received by about two fifths of dose-escalation patients. Intravenous ivuxolimab was administered to patients every 2 weeks at six dose levels: 0.01, 0.1, 0.3, 1.5, 3 and 10 mg/kg. Among the 52 dose-escalation patients, about 20 had hepatocellular carcinoma, about 15 melanoma, 9 renal cell carcinoma and 9 head and neck cancer. Partial responses occurred in three dose-escalation patients, of whom one had hepatocellular carcinoma and two had cutaneous melanoma. The paper covers the monotherapy dose-escalation part of the phase I ivuxolimab trial, which included N ≈ 50 patients.

In the case of this clone: Its specific antigen is unknown. No much larger clone is present one base from it, and per-base qualities are unavailable.

To sequence the TCRbeta CDR3 region, genomic DNA was isolated from the sorted cells. TCRbeta CDR3 regions were sequenced using the immunoSEQ Assay. TCRdb took this table from immuneACCESS and kept in-frame rearrangements with V and J called. Such tables lack part of the clones; where checked against another copy, unresolved V genes explain under half of the gap, and the rest is unexplained. For this sample the table gives 100,000 or so clones, of which just over 90% were detected only once. Of the sample, less than 0.75% is held by the ten largest clones. Patients with a history of autoimmune disease or receiving systemic immunosuppression were excluded from the trial. Peripheral blood for TCR sequencing was collected from all dose cohorts at baseline, on cycle 4 day 1, and on cycle 7 day 1. The samples were taken from a phase I, first-in-human, multicenter, open-label dose-escalation trial of ivuxolimab. Adults with locally advanced or metastatic head and neck squamous cell, hepatocellular, melanoma or renal cell carcinoma were enrolled in the trial. Before TCR sequencing, CD4+ T cells and CD8+ T cells from peripheral blood were sorted into separate populations.

Study-level results and caveats: After ivuxolimab, more expanded clones were found on average in CD8+ T cells than in CD4+ T cells. Low levels of normalized T-cell clonal expansion were also shown by some nonresponding patients. Which antigens the clonally expanded peripheral T cells were specific for was not determined. In the 0.1-3.0 mg/kg groups, partial responders were among the patients with the lowest normalized peripheral clonal expansion, particularly in CD8+ T cells. Clonal expansion of both CD4+ and CD8+ blood T cells was observed from baseline to week 6 at doses 0.1 to 3.0 mg/kg.

Per the germline V gene (reference sequence), PRHDT is the CDR1 and FYEKMQ is the CDR2. V loses 0 bases, J loses 4 bases, and the germline ends lie 1 base apart. Inclusive of the bounding cysteine and phenylalanine, the CDR3 is 12 residues long. Only the CDR3 part of the read is kept: 36 bases, read in frame from the first base. The sequencing here drew on CD4+ or CD8+ T cells sorted from blood, taken in a trial of the OX40 agonist ivuxolimab. The rearrangement combines TRBV13 with TRBJ1-3, with the D gene not confidently named. This TCR was sampled from an adult with an advanced solid tumor such as melanoma, head and neck, liver or kidney cancer. The sequenced DNA is TGTGCCAGCAGCTTAGGCGGAAACACCATATATTTT. This sequence encodes CASSLGGNTIYF.